This T cell receptor beta chain was profiled in a study of blood T cell repertoires in COVID-19. Across the study: Donors in the United States, Italy and Spain gave samples during acute or convalescent COVID-19.

The CDR3 loop spans 12 amino acids. Germline assignment: CDR1 GTSNPN and CDR2 SVGIG (reference sequence). Within 2 weeks before study entry, exposed participants met a COVID-19 case. Authors' data handling: Amplification from reference gene primers served as the basis for estimated nucleated cell counts. The protocol was immunoSEQ multiplex PCR, while the TCRdb copy is restricted to in-frame clones and leaves out a portion. Clonal size and the V and J genes are those of that table, whereas D and trimming came from the DNA. The data show around 330,000 clones, with 85% seen just once and around 1.9% held by the top ten.

This TCR came from a woman aged 25-40 years who had been exposed to COVID-19. The sequenced sample was PBMCs or T cells enriched from blood (not recorded which). The chain uses TRBV30 and TRBJ2-7; 8 nucleotides match TRBD2. The CDR3 loop is CAIAGPTYEQYF. CDR3 coding DNA: TGTGCTATAGCGGGACCAACCTACGAGCAGTACTTC.